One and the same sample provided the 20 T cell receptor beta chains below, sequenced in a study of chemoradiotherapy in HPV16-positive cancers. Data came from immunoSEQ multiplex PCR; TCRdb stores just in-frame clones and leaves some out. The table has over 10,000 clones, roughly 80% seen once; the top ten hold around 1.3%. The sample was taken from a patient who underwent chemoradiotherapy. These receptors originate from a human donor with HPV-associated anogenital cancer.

As DNA, the CDR3 is TGTGCCTGGAGTGCCGCCCTCAATGAAAAACTGTTTTTT. Translation gives CAWSAALNEKLFF. This chain links TRBV30 with TRBJ1-4; D is unclear. Germline V lookup: CDR1 GTSNPN, CDR2 SVGIG (reference sequence). The V end was cut by 1 base, the J end by 5 bases, with 8 bases between. This CDR3 is 13 amino acids long.

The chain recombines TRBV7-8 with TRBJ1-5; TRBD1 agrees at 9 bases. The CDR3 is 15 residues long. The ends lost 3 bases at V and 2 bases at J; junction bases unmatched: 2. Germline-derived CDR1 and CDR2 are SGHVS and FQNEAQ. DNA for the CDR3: TGTGCCAGCAGCTTGACAGGGGGTGGCAATCAGCCCCAGCATTTT. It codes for CASSLTGGGNQPQHF.

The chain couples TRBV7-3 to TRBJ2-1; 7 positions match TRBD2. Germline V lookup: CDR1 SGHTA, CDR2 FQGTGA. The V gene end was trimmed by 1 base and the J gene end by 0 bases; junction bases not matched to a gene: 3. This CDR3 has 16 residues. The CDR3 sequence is CASSLIGGSSYNEQFF. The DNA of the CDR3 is TGTGCCAGCAGCTTAATTGGCGGGAGCTCCTACAATGAGCAGTTCTTC. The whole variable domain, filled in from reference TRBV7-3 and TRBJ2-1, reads GAGVSQTPSNKVTEKGKYVELRCDPISGHTALYWYRQSLGQGPEFLIYFQGTGAADDSGLPNDRFFAVRPEGSVSTLKIQRTERGDSAVYLCASSLIGGSSYNEQFFGPGTRLTVL.

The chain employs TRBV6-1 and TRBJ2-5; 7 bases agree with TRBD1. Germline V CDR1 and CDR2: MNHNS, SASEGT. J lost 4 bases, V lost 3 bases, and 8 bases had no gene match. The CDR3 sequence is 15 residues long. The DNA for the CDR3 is TGTGCCAGCAGTGATCGACAGGGTTCGTTAGAGACCCAGTACTTC. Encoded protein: CASSDRQGSLETQYF.

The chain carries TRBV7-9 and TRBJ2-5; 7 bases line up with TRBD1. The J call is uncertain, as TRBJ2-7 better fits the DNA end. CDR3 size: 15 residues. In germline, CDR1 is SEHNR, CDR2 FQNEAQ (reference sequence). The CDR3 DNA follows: TGTGCCAGCAGCTCCGGACCGGGACAGACCCTCGAGCAGTACTTC. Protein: CASSSGPGQTLEQYF.

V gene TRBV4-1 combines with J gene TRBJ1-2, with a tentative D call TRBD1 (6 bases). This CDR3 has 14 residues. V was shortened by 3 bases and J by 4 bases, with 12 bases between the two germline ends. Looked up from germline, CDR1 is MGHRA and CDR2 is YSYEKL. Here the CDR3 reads CASSQKGGSYGYTF. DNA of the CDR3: TGCGCCAGCAGCCAGAAGGGGGGGTCCTATGGCTACACCTTC.

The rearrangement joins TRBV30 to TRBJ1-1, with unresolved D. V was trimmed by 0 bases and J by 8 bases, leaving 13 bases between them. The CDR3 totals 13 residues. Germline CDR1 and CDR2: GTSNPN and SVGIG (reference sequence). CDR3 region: CAWSVKGSREAFF. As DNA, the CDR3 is TGTGCCTGGAGTGTGAAAGGGAGCCGGGAAGCTTTCTTT.

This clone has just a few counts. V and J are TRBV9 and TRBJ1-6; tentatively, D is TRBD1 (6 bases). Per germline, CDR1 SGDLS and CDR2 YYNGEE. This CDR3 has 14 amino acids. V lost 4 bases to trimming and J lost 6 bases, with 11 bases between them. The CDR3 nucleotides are TGTGCCAGCAGCCCCGGACAGACTAATTCACCCCTCCACTTT. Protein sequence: CASSPGQTNSPLHF.

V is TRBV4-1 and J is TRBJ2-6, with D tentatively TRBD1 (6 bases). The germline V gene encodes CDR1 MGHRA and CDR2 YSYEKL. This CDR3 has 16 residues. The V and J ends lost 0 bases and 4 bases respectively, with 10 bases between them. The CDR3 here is CASSQEGGKGANVLTF. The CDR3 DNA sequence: TGCGCCAGCAGCCAAGAAGGGGGAAAGGGGGCCAACGTCCTGACTTTC.

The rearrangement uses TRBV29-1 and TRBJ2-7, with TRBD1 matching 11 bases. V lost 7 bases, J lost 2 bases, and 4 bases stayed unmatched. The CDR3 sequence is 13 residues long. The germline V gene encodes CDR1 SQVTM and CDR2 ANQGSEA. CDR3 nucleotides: TGCAGCGGGCAGGGACAGGGGGCCTACGAGCAGTACTTC. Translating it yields CSGQGQGAYEQYF.

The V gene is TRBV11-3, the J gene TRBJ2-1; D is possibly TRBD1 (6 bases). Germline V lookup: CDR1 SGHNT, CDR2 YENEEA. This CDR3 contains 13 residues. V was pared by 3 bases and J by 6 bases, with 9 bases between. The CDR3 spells CASSLDRRNEQFF. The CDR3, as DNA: TGTGCCAGCAGCTTGGACAGACGCAATGAGCAGTTCTTC.

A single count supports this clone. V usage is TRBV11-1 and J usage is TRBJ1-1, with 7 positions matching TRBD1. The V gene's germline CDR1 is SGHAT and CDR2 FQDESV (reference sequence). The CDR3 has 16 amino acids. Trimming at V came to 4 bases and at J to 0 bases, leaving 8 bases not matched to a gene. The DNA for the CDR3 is TGTGCCAGCAGCTCGGGTAACAGGGGAATGAACACTGAAGCTTTCTTT. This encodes CASSSGNRGMNTEAFF. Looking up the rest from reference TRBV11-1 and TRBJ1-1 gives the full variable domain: EAEVAQSPRYKITEKSQAVAFWCDPISGHATLYWYRQILGQGPELLVQFQDESVVDDSQLPKDRFSAERLKGVDSTLKIQPAELGDSAMYLCASSSGNRGMNTEAFFGQGTRLTVV.

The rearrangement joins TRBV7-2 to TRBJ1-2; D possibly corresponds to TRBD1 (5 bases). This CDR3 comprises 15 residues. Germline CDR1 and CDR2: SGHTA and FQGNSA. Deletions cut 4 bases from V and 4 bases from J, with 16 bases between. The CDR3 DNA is TGTGCCAGCAGCTACTGGGGGGACGGCTTCTATGGCTACACCTTC. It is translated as CASSYWGDGFYGYTF.

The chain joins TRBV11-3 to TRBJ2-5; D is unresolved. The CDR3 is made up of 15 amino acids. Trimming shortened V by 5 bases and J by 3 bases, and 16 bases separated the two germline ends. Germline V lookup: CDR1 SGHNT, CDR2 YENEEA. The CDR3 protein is CASSPLAATKETQYF. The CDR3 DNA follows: TGTGCCAGCAGCCCTCTGGCCGCTACTAAAGAGACCCAGTACTTC.

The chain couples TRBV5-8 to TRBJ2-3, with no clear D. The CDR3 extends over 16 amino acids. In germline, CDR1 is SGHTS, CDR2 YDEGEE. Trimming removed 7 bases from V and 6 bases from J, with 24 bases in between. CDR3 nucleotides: TGTGCCAGCGTGAAGGAGCTAATTAAGCCTACGGATACGCAGTATTTT. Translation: CASVKELIKPTDTQYF.

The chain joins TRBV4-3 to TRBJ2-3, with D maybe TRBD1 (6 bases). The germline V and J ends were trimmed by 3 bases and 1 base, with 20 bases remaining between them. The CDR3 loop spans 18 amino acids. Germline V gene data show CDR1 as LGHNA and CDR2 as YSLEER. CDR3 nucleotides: TGCGCCAGCAGCCAGGAGTGGCCGGGGACACTCCGCACAGATACGCAGTATTTT. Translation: CASSQEWPGTLRTDTQYF.

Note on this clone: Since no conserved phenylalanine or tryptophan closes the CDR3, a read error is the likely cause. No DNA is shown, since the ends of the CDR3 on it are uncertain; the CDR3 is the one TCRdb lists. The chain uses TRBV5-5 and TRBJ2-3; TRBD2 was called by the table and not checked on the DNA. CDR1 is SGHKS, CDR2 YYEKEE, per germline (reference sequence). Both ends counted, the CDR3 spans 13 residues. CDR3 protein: CASSRDGAGGQGL.

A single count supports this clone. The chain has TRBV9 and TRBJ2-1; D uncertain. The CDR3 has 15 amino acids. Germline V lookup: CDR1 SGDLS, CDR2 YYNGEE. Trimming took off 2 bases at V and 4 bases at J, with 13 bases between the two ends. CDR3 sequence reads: CASSVGIVNYNEQFF. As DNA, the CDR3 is TGTGCCAGCAGCGTTGGTATAGTGAATTACAATGAGCAGTTCTTC. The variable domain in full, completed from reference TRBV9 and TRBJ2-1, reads DSGVTQTPKHLITATGQRVTLRCSPRSGDLSVYWYQQSLDQGLQFLIQYYNGEERAKGNILERFSAQQFPDLHSELNLSSLELGDSALYFCASSVGIVNYNEQFFGPGTRLTVL.

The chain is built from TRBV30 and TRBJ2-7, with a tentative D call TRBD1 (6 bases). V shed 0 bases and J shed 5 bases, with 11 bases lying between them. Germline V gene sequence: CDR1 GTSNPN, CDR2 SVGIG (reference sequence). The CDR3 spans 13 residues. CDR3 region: CAWSVGQTNEQYF. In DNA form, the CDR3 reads TGTGCCTGGAGTGTAGGACAGACAAACGAGCAGTACTTC.

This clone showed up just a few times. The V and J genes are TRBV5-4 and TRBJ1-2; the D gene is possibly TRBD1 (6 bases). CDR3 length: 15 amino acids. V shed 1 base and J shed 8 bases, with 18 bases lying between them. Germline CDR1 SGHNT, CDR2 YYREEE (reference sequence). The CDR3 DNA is TGTGCCAGCAGCTTGAGAGGCAGCAGGGGCGAGGGCTACACCTTC. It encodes CASSLRGSRGEGYTF.